Listed here are 22 T cell receptor beta chains from one sample, sequenced in a study of blood T cell repertoires in COVID-19. TCRdb's table, derived via immunoSEQ multiplex PCR, lists solely in-frame clones and lacks some. The sample yields around 40,000 clones, approximately 91% seen once. Sequenced: peripheral blood. These receptors were obtained from a man aged 50-60 years with active COVID-19.

The table lists this clone with a count of one. The gene calls are TRBV4-1 and TRBJ2-7, with 7 bases matching TRBD2. J was trimmed by 5 bases and V by 4 bases; bases with no gene match: 5. The germline gives CDR1 MGHRA, CDR2 YSYEKL. This CDR3 is built from 13 residues. Written as DNA, the CDR3 is TGCGCCAGCAGCCCCAGGGAGGGAGACGAGCAGTACTTC. Its protein is CASSPREGDEQYF.

This chain connects TRBV5-6 to TRBJ1-1, with 7 bases lining up with TRBD1. The CDR3 consists of 14 residues. The germline V gene has CDR1 SGHDT and CDR2 YYEEEE. V trimming: 1 base; J trimming: 5 bases; junction bases outside the gene matches: 5. The CDR3 reads CASSLQTGWTEAFF. Written as DNA, the CDR3 is TGTGCCAGCAGCTTGCAGACAGGGTGGACTGAAGCTTTCTTT.

V and J are TRBV29-1 and TRBJ2-5, with 9 positions matching TRBD1. V lost 6 bases, J lost 1 base, and 3 bases stayed unmatched. This CDR3 has 13 amino acids. Germline assignment: CDR1 SQVTM and CDR2 ANQGSEA. The CDR3 DNA reads TGCAGCGTAAGGACAGGGGTCCAAGAGACCCAGTACTTC. Translation: CSVRTGVQETQYF.

The chain joins TRBV9 to TRBJ1-6; maybe TRBD1 (5 bases). CDR1 and CDR2 from the germline V gene are SGDLS and YYNGEE. The CDR3 is made up of 14 amino acids. Between the trimmed V and J ends, which lost 0 bases and 8 bases, there was a span of 9 bases. CDR3 sequence reads: CASSVGGRDSPLHF. CDR3 coding DNA: TGTGCCAGCAGCGTAGGGGGGAGGGATTCACCCCTCCACTTT.

This sequence joins TRBV11-1 and TRBJ1-1, with 8 bases fitting TRBD1. The junction had 5 bases not matched to a gene; V was cut back by 7 bases and J by 1 base. The CDR3 contains 14 residues. The germline V gene has CDR1 SGHAT and CDR2 FQDESV (reference sequence). In DNA form, the CDR3 reads TGTGCCAGCAATCCAGGGGGCGGGAACACTGAAGCTTTCTTT. It codes for CASNPGGGNTEAFF.

The V call is TRBV29-1, the J call TRBJ2-7, with a weak D call TRBD2 (5 bases). Trimming stripped 7 bases from V and 3 bases from J, with 19 bases between. The CDR3 has 14 residues. Germline V gives CDR1 SQVTM, CDR2 ANQGSEA. In nucleotides, the CDR3 is TGCAGCGCCTTGGCTCAGGACGACTACTACGAGCAGTACTTC. This sequence encodes CSALAQDDYYEQYF.

J is TRBJ2-3 and V is TRBV7-2, with 7 bases matching TRBD2. CDR3 length: 16 residues. Unmatched junction bases numbered 10, after V lost 4 bases and J lost 3 bases. Germline values: CDR1 SGHTA, CDR2 FQGNSA. CDR3 bases: TGTGCCAGCAGCTCGCACCAGGCGGGAGTAACAGATACGCAGTATTTT. This sequence encodes CASSSHQAGVTDTQYF. Based on the CDR3 plus reference TRBV7-2 and TRBJ2-3, the full variable domain is GAGVSQSPSNKVTEKGKDVELRCDPISGHTALYWYRQSLGQGLEFLIYFQGNSAPDKSGLPSDRFSAERTGGSVSTLTIQRTQQEDSAVYLCASSSHQAGVTDTQYFGPGTRLTVL.

CDR3 bases: TGTGCCACCAGCAGAGATTGGGGGGCAACTAATGAAAAACTGTTTTTT. As protein: CATSRDWGATNEKLFF. The gene calls are TRBV15 and TRBJ1-4; TRBD1 is a possible D gene (5 bases). Between the trimmed V and J ends, which lost 0 bases and 0 bases, there was a span of 8 bases. Germline CDR1 is LNHNV and CDR2 is YYDKDF (reference sequence). The CDR3 has 16 residues.

The rearrangement joins TRBV6-2 or TRBV6-3 to TRBJ2-1; TRBD2 agrees at 9 bases. After removal of 2 bases from V and 3 bases from J, the junction contained 2 bases not matched to a gene. The CDR3 runs 15 residues. Germline V gene lookup returns CDR1 MNHEY and CDR2 SVGEGT. The DNA of the CDR3 is TGTGCCAGCAGTTACGCTAGCGGGAACTACAATGAGCAGTTCTTC. Protein sequence: CASSYASGNYNEQFF.

The gene calls are TRBV6-6 and TRBJ1-2; TRBD1 might be the D (5 bases). The CDR3 sequence is 13 residues long. Germline V gene data show CDR1 as MNHNY and CDR2 as SVGAGI (reference sequence). Trimming removed 2 bases from V and 2 bases from J, with 6 bases in between. The CDR3 sequence is CASSYTGNYGYTF. DNA for the CDR3: TGTGCCAGCAGTTACACAGGAAACTATGGCTACACCTTC.

The V gene is TRBV7-7, the J gene TRBJ2-1; D might be TRBD2 (6 bases). CDR1 is SSHAT and CDR2 is FNYEAQ in the germline V gene (reference sequence). V was pared by 1 base and J by 8 bases, with 15 bases between. This CDR3 region has 15 residues. For the CDR3, the DNA is TGTGCCAGCAGCTTAGAGTCTGCCCCTAGCGATGAGCAGTTCTTC. It is translated as CASSLESAPSDEQFF. Full variable domain (remainder filled in from reference TRBV7-7 and TRBJ2-1): GAGVSQSPRYKVTKRGQDVTLRCDPISSHATLYWYQQALGQGPEFLTYFNYEAQPDKSGLPSDRFSAERPEGSISTLTIQRTEQRDSAMYRCASSLESAPSDEQFFGPGTRLTVL.

The chain is built from TRBV9 and TRBJ2-2; TRBD1 aligns across 7 bases. Germline values: CDR1 SGDLS, CDR2 YYNGEE. This CDR3 region has 16 residues. The V and J ends lost 0 bases and 8 bases, in that order; junction bases with no gene match: 10. CDR3 sequence reads: CASSVDSRTGWGELFF. In nucleotides, the CDR3 is TGTGCCAGCAGCGTAGATTCAAGGACAGGTTGGGGGGAGCTGTTTTTT.

The CDR3 sequence: CASSRTGLAGGGWLGNEQFF. CDR3 coding DNA: TGTGCCAGCAGTCGGACTGGACTAGCGGGAGGGGGGTGGTTGGGGAATGAGCAGTTCTTC. The chain recombines TRBV6-2 or TRBV6-3 with TRBJ2-1, with TRBD2 matching over 15 bases. Losses at the gene ends were 5 bases for V and 7 bases for J; bases not matched to a gene: 18. Germline V lookup: CDR1 MNHEY, CDR2 SVGEGT. There are 20 residues in the CDR3.

This chain connects TRBV11-3 to TRBJ2-7; TRBD1 matches at 9 bases. Trimming at V came to 4 bases and at J to 4 bases, leaving 5 bases not matched to a gene. The CDR3 is 14 amino acids. Looked up from germline, CDR1 is SGHNT and CDR2 is YENEEA. The CDR3 DNA reads TGTGCCAGCAGCTCCCCGGGACAGGGATACGAGCAGTACTTC. It specifies CASSSPGQGYEQYF. Using reference TRBV11-3 and TRBJ2-7 for the parts outside the CDR3, the full variable domain is EAGVVQSPRYKIIEKKQPVAFWCNPISGHNTLYWYLQNLGQGPELLIRYENEEAVDDSQLPKDRFSAERLKGVDSTLKIQPAELGDSAVYLCASSSPGQGYEQYFGPGTRLTVT.

This chain connects TRBV10-3 to TRBJ2-5; a weak D match, TRBD1 (6 bases). The V end lost 3 bases, the J end lost 4 bases, and 15 bases lay between the germline ends. Germline values: CDR1 ENHRY, CDR2 SYGVKD. There are 15 residues in the CDR3. CDR3 in DNA: TGTGCCATCAGTGACTTACAGGGTTCAAGAGAGACCCAGTACTTC. It yields the protein CAISDLQGSRETQYF.

This clone was detected once. The chain couples TRBV19 to TRBJ1-1; TRBD1 aligns across 7 bases. Germline values: CDR1 LNHDA, CDR2 SQIVND (reference sequence). There are 14 residues in the CDR3. V shed 8 bases and J 3 bases; nucleotides not matched to a gene: 9. CDR3 residues: CASRRTGEDTEAFF. The DNA of the CDR3 is TGTGCCAGTCGCAGAACAGGGGAGGACACTGAAGCTTTCTTT.

With respect to this clone: This sample includes further DNA sequences coding for the same CDR3. The chain uses TRBV28 and TRBJ1-1, with a weak D call TRBD1 (5 bases). The germline gives CDR1 MDHEN, CDR2 SYDVKM. There are 13 residues in the CDR3. V was pared by 3 bases and J by 3 bases, with 8 bases between. The chain's CDR3 is CASSFRGYTEAFF. Written as DNA, the CDR3 is TGTGCCAGCAGTTTTAGGGGATACACTGAAGCTTTCTTT. The full variable domain, its missing parts supplied by reference TRBV28 and TRBJ1-1, is DVKVTQSSRYLVKRTGEKVFLECVQDMDHENMFWYRQDPGLGLRLIYFSYDVKMKEKGDIPEGYSVSREKKERFSLILESASTNQTSMYLCASSFRGYTEAFFGQGTRLTVV.

The chain links TRBV5-4 to TRBJ1-6, with D perhaps matching TRBD1 (5 bases). Germline V gene sequence: CDR1 SGHNT, CDR2 YYREEE (reference sequence). The CDR3 contains 15 residues. Trimming cost V 0 bases and J 10 bases, with 14 bases left between them. CDR3 amino acids: CASSLVLGEGSPLHF. CDR3 bases: TGTGCCAGCAGCTTGGTGTTAGGGGAAGGATCACCCCTCCACTTT.

The chain recombines TRBV6-6 with TRBJ2-3; 7 bases match TRBD1. Trimming took 7 bases from V and 1 from J; bases not matched to a gene: 11. The CDR3 is 16 residues long. The germline V gene encodes CDR1 MNHNY and CDR2 SVGAGI (reference sequence). The CDR3 here is CASTGQAFTRTDTQYF. The CDR3 DNA follows: TGTGCCAGCACCGGACAGGCATTCACGCGCACAGATACGCAGTATTTT.

J is TRBJ1-1 and V is TRBV7-9, with D hard to call. The germline gives CDR1 SEHNR, CDR2 FQNEAQ (reference sequence). The CDR3 length is 15 residues. V lost 1 base to trimming and J lost 5 bases, with 14 bases between them. CDR3 in DNA: TGTGCCAGCAGCTTAGTTAGGAGGAGGAGGACTGAAGCTTTCTTT. Translating gives CASSLVRRRRTEAFF. Drawing the rest from reference TRBV7-9 and TRBJ1-1, the complete variable domain is DTGVSQNPRHKITKRGQNVTFRCDPISEHNRLYWYRQTLGQGPEFLTYFQNEAQLEKSRLLSDRFSAERPKGSFSTLEIQRTEQGDSAMYLCASSLVRRRRTEAFFGQGTRLTVV.

The CDR3 sequence: CASSLTSRVAGTHF. The CDR3 region has the DNA TGTGCCAGTAGTTTAACCTCTCGAGTGGCAGGTACCCACTTT. The V and J genes are TRBV19 and TRBJ1-6; D unresolved. Germline values: CDR1 LNHDA, CDR2 SQIVND (reference sequence). CDR3 length: 14 residues. Trimming cost V 5 bases and J 18 bases, with 23 bases left between them.

The gene calls are TRBV7-9 and TRBJ2-3; TRBD2 is a possible D gene (5 bases). The CDR3 spans 17 residues. Looked up from germline, CDR1 is SEHNR and CDR2 is FQNEAQ (reference sequence). The V gene lost 3 bases and the J gene lost 0 bases, with 16 bases spanning the gap. The CDR3, as DNA: TGTGCCAGCAGCTTCCAAAGCGGTATGCCTAGCACAGATACGCAGTATTTT. Translation: CASSFQSGMPSTDTQYF.